Sequencing of this TCR beta chain was carried out in a study of blood T cell repertoires in COVID-19. Study information: In each case, the material was cDNA or gDNA derived from T cells, B-cell-depleted T cells, or PBMCs.

This clone was counted once. The assay was immunoSEQ multiplex PCR, and TCRdb's table has in-frame clones only and misses some. The table records just under 95,000 clones, about four fifths of them present only once. V lost 5 bases to trimming and J lost 5 bases, with 20 bases between them. The germline V gene has CDR1 SGHRS and CDR2 YFSETQ. The CDR3 extends over 15 amino acids. The V and J genes are TRBV5-1 and TRBJ2-7; weak D call: TRBD2 (6 bases). Specimen: peripheral blood. The receptor comes from a human donor in a cohort sampled during active COVID-19. DNA of the CDR3: TGCGCCAGCAGACGAGCGGGCCACCCCGGTGACGAGCAGTACTTC. Protein product: CASRRAGHPGDEQYF.